This TCR beta chain stems from a study of cytomegalovirus exposure and HLA in healthy donors. Study-level information: Earlier, fewer than 130 million unique TCR beta sequences were recovered from around 180 million T cells by an analysis. Study findings and constraints: Later analysis identified 16,000 or so TCR beta sequences associated with HLA alleles, using a false discovery rate threshold of 0.05. Reported findings show TCR beta sequences accurately forecast HLA-A and HLA-B alleles in most subjects.

The PCR made use of 60 Vbeta and 13 Jbeta primers. Clones were sequenced by immunoSEQ multiplex PCR, and TCRdb holds only the in-frame ones, with some missing. The sample records approximately 170,000 clones, 81% being singletons. CDR1 and CDR2 (germline): SGHTA, FQGTGA. V dropped 4 bases and J dropped 4; count of bases not matched to a gene: 6. CDR3 size: 17 residues. About this clone itself: Antigen: not known.

The TCR was taken from a middle-aged man in good health and CMV-seropositive. This chain uses TRBV7-3 with TRBJ2-5; 16 bases map to TRBD2. The sample was PBMCs. CDR3 in amino acids: CASSSGTSGREGETQYF. In nucleotides, the CDR3 is TGTGCCAGCAGCTCAGGGACTAGCGGGAGGGAAGGAGAGACCCAGTACTTC. The full variable domain, its missing parts supplied by reference TRBV7-3 and TRBJ2-5, is GAGVSQTPSNKVTEKGKYVELRCDPISGHTALYWYRQSLGQGPEFLIYFQGTGAADDSGLPNDRFFAVRPEGSVSTLKIQRTERGDSAVYLCASSSGTSGREGETQYFGPGTRLLVL.